The text below deals with one TCR beta chain. Categorization into cohorts depended on clinical history that participants reported. This sample was included in a study of blood T cell repertoires in COVID-19. The CDR3 has 16 amino acids. V shed 0 bases and J shed 2 bases, with 11 bases lying between them. Germline V CDR1 and CDR2: SGDLS, YYNGEE. Here immunoSEQ multiplex PCR was the method, and the copy in TCRdb shows in-frame clones only, minus some. The sample yields a few hundred thousand clones, 88% seen once. The sequenced sample was PBMCs or T cells enriched from blood (not recorded which). The chain carries TRBV9 and TRBJ2-2; no clear D gene. This TCR was recovered from a woman aged 18 to 35 who had recovered from COVID-19. CDR3: CASSVAHIRNTGELFF. For the CDR3, the DNA is TGTGCCAGCAGCGTAGCCCACATAAGAAACACCGGGGAGCTGTTTTTT.